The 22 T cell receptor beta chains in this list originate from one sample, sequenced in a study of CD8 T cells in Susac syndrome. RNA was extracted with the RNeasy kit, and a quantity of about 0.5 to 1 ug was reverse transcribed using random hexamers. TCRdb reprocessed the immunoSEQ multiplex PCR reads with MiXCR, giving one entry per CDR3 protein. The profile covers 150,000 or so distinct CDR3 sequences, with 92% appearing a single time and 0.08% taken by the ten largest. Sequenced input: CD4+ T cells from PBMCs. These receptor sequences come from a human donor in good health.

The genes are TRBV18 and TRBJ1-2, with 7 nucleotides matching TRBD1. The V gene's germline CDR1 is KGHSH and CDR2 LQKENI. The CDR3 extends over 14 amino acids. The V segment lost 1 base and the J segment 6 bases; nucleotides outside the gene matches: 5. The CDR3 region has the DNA TGTGCCAGCTCACCACAGGGCGACAGGGATGGCTACACCTTC. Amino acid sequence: CASSPQGDRDGYTF.

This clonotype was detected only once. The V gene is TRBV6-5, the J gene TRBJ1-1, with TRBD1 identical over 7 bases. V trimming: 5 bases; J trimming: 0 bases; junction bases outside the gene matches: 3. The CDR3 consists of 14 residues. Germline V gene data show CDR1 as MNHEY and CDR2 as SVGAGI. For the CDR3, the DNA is TGTGCCAGCAGTCGACAGGGTATGAACACTGAAGCTTTCTTT. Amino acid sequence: CASSRQGMNTEAFF.

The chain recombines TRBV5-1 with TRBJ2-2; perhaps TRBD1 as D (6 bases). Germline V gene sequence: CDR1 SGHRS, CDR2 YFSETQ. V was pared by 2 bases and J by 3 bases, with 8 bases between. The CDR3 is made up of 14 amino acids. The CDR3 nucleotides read TGCGCCAGCAGCTTATGGACAGACACCGGGGAGCTGTTTTTT. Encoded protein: CASSLWTDTGELFF.

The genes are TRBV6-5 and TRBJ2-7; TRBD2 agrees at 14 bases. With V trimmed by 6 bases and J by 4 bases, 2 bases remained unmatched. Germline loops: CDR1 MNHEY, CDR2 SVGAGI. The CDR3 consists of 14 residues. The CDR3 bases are TGTGCCAGCAGGAGACTAGCGGGAGGGTACGAGCAGTACTTC. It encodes CASRRLAGGYEQYF.

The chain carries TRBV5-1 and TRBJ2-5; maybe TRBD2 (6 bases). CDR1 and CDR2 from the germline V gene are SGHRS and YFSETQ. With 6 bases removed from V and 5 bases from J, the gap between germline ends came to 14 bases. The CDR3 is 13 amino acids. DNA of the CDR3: TGCGCCAGCACAACCGGGGGTAGTGAGACCCAGTACTTC. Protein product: CASTTGGSETQYF.

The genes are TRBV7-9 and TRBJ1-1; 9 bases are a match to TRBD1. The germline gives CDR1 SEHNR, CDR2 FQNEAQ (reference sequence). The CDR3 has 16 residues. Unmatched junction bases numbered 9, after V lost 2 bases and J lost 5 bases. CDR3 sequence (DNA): TGTGCCAGCAGCTTACGGGGACAGGGTTTTGGGACTGAAGCTTTCTTT. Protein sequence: CASSLRGQGFGTEAFF.

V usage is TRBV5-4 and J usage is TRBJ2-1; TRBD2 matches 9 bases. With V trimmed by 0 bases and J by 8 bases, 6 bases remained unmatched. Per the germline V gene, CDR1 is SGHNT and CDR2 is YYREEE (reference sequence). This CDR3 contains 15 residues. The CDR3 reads CASSLGGRVFDEQFF. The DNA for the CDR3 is TGTGCCAGCAGCTTGGGCGGGAGGGTGTTCGATGAGCAGTTCTTC. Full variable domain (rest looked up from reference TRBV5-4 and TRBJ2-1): ETGVTQSPTHLIKTRGQQVTLRCSSQSGHNTVSWYQQALGQGPQFIFQYYREEENGRGNFPPRFSGLQFPNYSSELNVNALELDDSALYLCASSLGGRVFDEQFFGPGTRLTVL.

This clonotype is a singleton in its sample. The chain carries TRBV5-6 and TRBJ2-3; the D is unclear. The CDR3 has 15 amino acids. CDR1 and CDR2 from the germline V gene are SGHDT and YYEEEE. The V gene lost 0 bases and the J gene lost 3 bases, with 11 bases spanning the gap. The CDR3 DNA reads TGTGCCAGCAGCTTGGTAGAGGCTAGGACAGATACGCAGTATTTT. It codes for CASSLVEARTDTQYF.

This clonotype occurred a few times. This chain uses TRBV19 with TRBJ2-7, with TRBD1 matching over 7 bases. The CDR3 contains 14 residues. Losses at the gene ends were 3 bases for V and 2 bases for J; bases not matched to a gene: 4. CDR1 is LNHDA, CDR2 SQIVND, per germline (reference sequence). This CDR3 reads CASSMGQNTYEQYF. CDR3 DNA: TGTGCCAGTAGTATGGGACAGAACACCTACGAGCAGTACTTC.

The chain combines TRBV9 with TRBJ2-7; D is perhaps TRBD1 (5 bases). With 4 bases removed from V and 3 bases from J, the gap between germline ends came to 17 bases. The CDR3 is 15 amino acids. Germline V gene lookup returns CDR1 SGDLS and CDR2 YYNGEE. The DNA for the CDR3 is TGTGCCAGCAGCTTCAGAGACAGTTCGTTCTACGAGCAGTACTTC. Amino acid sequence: CASSFRDSSFYEQYF.

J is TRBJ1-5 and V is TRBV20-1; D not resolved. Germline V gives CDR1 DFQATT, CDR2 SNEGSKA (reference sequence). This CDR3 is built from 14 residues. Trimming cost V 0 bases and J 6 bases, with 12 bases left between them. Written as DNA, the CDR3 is TGCAGTGCTAGAGATCAAAGGGCTGGTCAGCCCCAGCATTTT. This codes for CSARDQRAGQPQHF.

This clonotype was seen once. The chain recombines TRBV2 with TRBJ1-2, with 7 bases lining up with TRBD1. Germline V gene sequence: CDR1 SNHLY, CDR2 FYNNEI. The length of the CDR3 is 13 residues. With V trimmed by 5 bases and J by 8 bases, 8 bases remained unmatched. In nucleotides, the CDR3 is TGTGCCAGCAGTAAAAACGACAGGGACGGCTACACCTTC. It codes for CASSKNDRDGYTF.

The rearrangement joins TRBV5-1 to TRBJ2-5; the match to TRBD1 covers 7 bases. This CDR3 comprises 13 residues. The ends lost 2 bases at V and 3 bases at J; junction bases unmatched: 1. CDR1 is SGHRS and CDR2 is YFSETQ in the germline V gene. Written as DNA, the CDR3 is TGCGCCAGCAGCTTCGGGACAGAAGAGACCCAGTACTTC. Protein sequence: CASSFGTEETQYF.

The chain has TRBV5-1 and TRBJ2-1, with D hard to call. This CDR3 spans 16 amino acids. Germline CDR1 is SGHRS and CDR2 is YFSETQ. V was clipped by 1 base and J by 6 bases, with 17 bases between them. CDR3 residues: CASSLFRPLTSNEQFF. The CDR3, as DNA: TGCGCCAGCAGCTTGTTCAGGCCTTTAACTTCCAATGAGCAGTTCTTC.

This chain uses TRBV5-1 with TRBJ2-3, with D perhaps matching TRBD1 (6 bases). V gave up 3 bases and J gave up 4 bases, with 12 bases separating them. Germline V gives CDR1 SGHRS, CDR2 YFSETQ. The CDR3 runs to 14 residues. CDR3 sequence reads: CASSSTGHPDTQYF. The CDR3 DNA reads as TGCGCCAGCAGCTCTACAGGGCACCCAGATACGCAGTATTTT.

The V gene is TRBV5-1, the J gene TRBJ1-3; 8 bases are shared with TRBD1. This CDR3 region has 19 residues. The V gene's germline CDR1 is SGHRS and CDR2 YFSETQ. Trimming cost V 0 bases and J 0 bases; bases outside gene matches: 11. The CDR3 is CASSLVAPGTGFSGNTIYF. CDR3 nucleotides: TGCGCCAGCAGCTTGGTGGCCCCCGGGACAGGCTTCTCTGGAAACACCATATATTTT.

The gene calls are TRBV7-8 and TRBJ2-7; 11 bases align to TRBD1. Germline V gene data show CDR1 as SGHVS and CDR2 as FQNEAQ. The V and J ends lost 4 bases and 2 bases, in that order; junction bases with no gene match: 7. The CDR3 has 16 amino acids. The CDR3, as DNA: TGTGCCAGCAGCTCAGCCGGGACAGGGGGACCCTACGAGCAGTACTTC. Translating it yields CASSSAGTGGPYEQYF. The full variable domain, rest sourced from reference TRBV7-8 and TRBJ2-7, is GAGVSQSPRYKVAKRGQDVALRCDPISGHVSLFWYQQALGQGPEFLTYFQNEAQLDKSGLPSDRFFAERPEGSVSTLKIQRTQQEDSAVYLCASSSAGTGGPYEQYFGPGTRLTVT.

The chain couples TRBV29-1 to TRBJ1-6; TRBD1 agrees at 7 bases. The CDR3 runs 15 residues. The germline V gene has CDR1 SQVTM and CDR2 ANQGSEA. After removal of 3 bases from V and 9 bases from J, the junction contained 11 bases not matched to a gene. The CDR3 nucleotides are TGCAGCGTTGAGGGGGCGCAGGGGGTCGGTTCACCCCTCCACTTT. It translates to CSVEGAQGVGSPLHF.

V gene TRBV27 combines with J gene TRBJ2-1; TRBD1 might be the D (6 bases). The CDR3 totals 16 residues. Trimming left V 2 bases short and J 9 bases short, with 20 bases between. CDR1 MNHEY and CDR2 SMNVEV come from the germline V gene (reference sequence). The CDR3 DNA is TGTGCCAGCAGTTTAAGGCCTGGACAGAACTTGGGTGAGCAGTTCTTC. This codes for CASSLRPGQNLGEQFF.

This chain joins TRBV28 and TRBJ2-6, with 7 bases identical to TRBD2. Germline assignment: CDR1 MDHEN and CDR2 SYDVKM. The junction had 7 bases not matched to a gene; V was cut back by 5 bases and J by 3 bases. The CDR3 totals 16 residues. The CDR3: CASSPPGGGGANVLTF. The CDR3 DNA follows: TGTGCCAGCAGTCCGCCGGGAGGAGGTGGGGCCAACGTCCTGACTTTC.

The DNA for the CDR3 is TGTGCCAGCAGCGTCGGTGGCCAGGGGTTCACTGAAGCTTTCTTT. Translation gives CASSVGGQGFTEAFF. The chain combines TRBV9 with TRBJ1-1; D possibly corresponds to TRBD1 (6 bases). The V and J ends lost 2 bases and 4 bases respectively, with 15 bases between them. This CDR3 contains 15 residues. CDR1 is SGDLS, CDR2 YYNGEE, per germline.

The CDR3 sequence is CSAAGTGGRETQYF. The CDR3, as DNA: TGCAGTGCTGCGGGGACAGGGGGCAGGGAGACCCAGTACTTC. The chain employs TRBV20-1 and TRBJ2-5; 12 bases are shared with TRBD1. V gave up 5 bases and J gave up 5 bases; unmatched junction bases: 6. The CDR3 is 14 amino acids. The germline CDR1 and CDR2 sequences are DFQATT and SNEGSKA (reference sequence).